A selection of T cell receptor beta chains follows, all from one sample in a study of Graves' ophthalmopathy and Graves' hyperthyroidism. MiXCR, applied by TCRdb to the multiplex PCR reads, yields one record per CDR3 protein. The table records over a million distinct CDR3 sequences, about two fifths of them present only once. Sequencing was done on a sample of peripheral blood or thyroid tissue (not recorded which). The receptors shown here come from an adult man with Graves' hyperthyroidism. The CDR3 runs from the conserved cysteine through the conserved F or W. Each record gives: J gene, D gene, V gene, clone size, CDR3 protein, CDR3 DNA. The D gene is left open where the match is weak. Some rows mark clone size as missing; the rest say once, few, many or name a class of expanded clone.

TRBJ1-6 | TRBD1 | TRBV28 | . | CASSFRPGGSPLHF | TGTGCCAGCAGTTTTCGCCCAGGGGGATCACCCCTCCACTTT
TRBJ1-6 | TRBD1 | TRBV9 | . | CASSVGTGGSGNSPLHF | TGTGCCAGCAGCGTGGGGACAGGGGGCTCTGGTAATTCACCCCTCCACTTT
TRBJ1-4 | . | TRBV7-2 | many | CATQEGSIGEKLFF | TGTGCCACCCAGGAGGGGAGTATAGGGGAAAAACTGTTTTTT
TRBJ1-1 | . | TRBV5-1 | . | CASSLESSLAAFF | TGCGCCAGCAGCTTGGAATCAAGCCTAGCAGCTTTCTTT
TRBJ1-5 | . | TRBV6-6 | . | CASTRSGVSNQPQHF | TGTGCCAGCACCCGATCGGGGGTAAGCAATCAGCCCCAGCATTTT
TRBJ1-6 | . | TRBV11-2 | many | CASSLALPQEAASPLHF | TGTGCCAGCAGCTTAGCTCTTCCGCAAGAGGCGGCCTCACCCCTCCACTTT
TRBJ1-1 | . | TRBV7-2 | many | CASSLGAATEAFF | TGTGCCAGCAGCTTAGGTGCAGCCACTGAAGCTTTCTTT
TRBJ2-7 | . | TRBV10-3 | . | CASRVGLSSYEQYF | TGTGCCAGTCGTGTCGGACTGAGCTCCTACGAGCAGTACTTC
TRBJ2-7 | TRBD2 | TRBV25-1 | many | CASSSRLAGRYEQYF | TGTGCCAGCAGCTCAAGACTAGCGGGACGCTACGAGCAGTACTTC
TRBJ2-5 | TRBD2 | TRBV7-8 | many | CASSVGGFSAETQYF | TGTGCCAGCAGCGTCGGGGGGTTTTCGGCAGAGACCCAGTACTTC
TRBJ2-7 | . | TRBV11-2 | . | CASSVYGQSYEQYF | TGTGCCAGCAGCGTATACGGTCAGTCCTACGAGCAGTACTTC
TRBJ1-1 | TRBD1 | TRBV29-1 | . | CSRRTGDQDTEAFF | TGCAGCAGACGCACAGGGGATCAAGACACTGAAGCTTTCTTT
TRBJ2-7 | . | TRBV29-1 | many | CSVELSTHPYEQYF | TGCAGCGTTGAACTGTCGACACACCCCTACGAGCAGTACTTC
TRBJ2-7 | . | TRBV6-5 | . | CASSYSGQVYEQYF | TGTGCCAGCAGTTACTCGGGCCAGGTCTACGAGCAGTACTTC
TRBJ1-1 | . | TRBV5-8 | many | CASSFPSQGTEAFF | TGTGCCAGCAGCTTCCCGTCTCAGGGCACTGAAGCTTTCTTT
TRBJ1-5 | . | TRBV12-3/TRBV12-4 | . | CASSTGSVYSNQPQHF | TGTGCCAGCAGTACAGGGTCGGTCTATAGCAATCAGCCCCAGCATTTT
TRBJ1-1 | . | TRBV19 | many | CASSILNTEAFF | TGTGCCAGTAGTATACTGAACACTGAAGCTTTCTTT
TRBJ2-3 | . | TRBV24-1 | . | CATSASTDTQYF | TGTGCCACCTCGGCTAGCACTGATACGCAGTATTTT
TRBJ2-3 | . | TRBV13 | . | CASSLGVTGGTQYF | TGTGCCAGCAGCTTAGGGGTAACGGGCGGCACGCAGTATTTT
TRBJ2-7 | . | TRBV7-3 | . | CASSDRQAEQYF | TGTGCCAGCAGCGACCGACAGGCCGAGCAGTACTTC
TRBJ2-5 | TRBD1 | TRBV7-2 | many | CASSTGQGAQETQYF | TGTGCCAGCAGCACAGGACAGGGGGCCCAAGAGACCCAGTACTTC
TRBJ2-7 | . | TRBV20-1 | many | CSARRYEQYF | TGCAGTGCTAGGAGGTACGAGCAGTACTTC